This is a list of T cell receptor beta chains from one sample in a study of cytomegalovirus exposure and HLA in healthy donors. The table came from immunoSEQ multiplex PCR; TCRdb's copy has only in-frame clones and leaves some out. The sample shows under 65,000 clones, and 3.6% sits with its ten largest clones. Material: PBMCs. Source of these receptors: a woman aged 18-35 years in good health and CMV-seronegative. The CDR3 runs from the conserved cysteine through the conserved F or W. A D gene is named only where the DNA matches it firmly.

len: 14
j_gene: TRBJ1-2
d_gene: TRBD1
v_gene: TRBV10-3
CDR3nt: TGTGCCATCAAGGGACAGGGGGCTAACTATGGCTACACCTTC
CDR3aa: CAIKGQGANYGYTF

len: 14
j_gene: TRBJ1-1
d_gene: -
v_gene: TRBV6-5
CDR3nt: TGTGCCAGCACCTCGGAGGGGCTCCTTACTGAAGCTTTCTTT
CDR3aa: CASTSEGLLTEAFF

len: 12
j_gene: TRBJ2-1
d_gene: -
v_gene: TRBV7-9
CDR3nt: TGTGCCAGCAGCCAGGAAGACAATGAGCAGTTCTTC
CDR3aa: CASSQEDNEQFF

len: 11
j_gene: TRBJ1-1
d_gene: -
v_gene: TRBV11-3
CDR3nt: TGTGCCAGCAGCCTCGACAGGGAAGCTTTCTTT
CDR3aa: CASSLDREAFF

len: 14
j_gene: TRBJ2-7
d_gene: -
v_gene: TRBV18
CDR3nt: TGTGCCAGCTCACCATCTCACAACTCCTACGAGCAGTACTTC
CDR3aa: CASSPSHNSYEQYF

len: 13
j_gene: TRBJ2-5
d_gene: -
v_gene: TRBV7-2
CDR3nt: TGTGCCAGCAGCACGCTAGCGTGGGAGACCCAGTACTTC
CDR3aa: CASSTLAWETQYF

len: 13
j_gene: TRBJ1-2
d_gene: TRBD1
v_gene: TRBV14
CDR3nt: TGTGCCAGCAGCCGGGGCAGGGGGAATGGCTACACCTTC
CDR3aa: CASSRGRGNGYTF

len: 15
j_gene: TRBJ2-1
d_gene: TRBD2
v_gene: TRBV7-8
CDR3nt: TGTGCCAGCAGCTTACGGCTAGCGGGAGACAATGAGCAGTTCTTC
CDR3aa: CASSLRLAGDNEQFF

len: 15
j_gene: TRBJ2-7
d_gene: TRBD2
v_gene: TRBV5-4
CDR3nt: TGTGCCAGCAGCCCGGTAGCGGGAGAATCCTACGAGCAGTACTTC
CDR3aa: CASSPVAGESYEQYF

len: 12
j_gene: TRBJ2-7
d_gene: TRBD2
v_gene: TRBV19
CDR3nt: TGTGCCAGTAGACGTGGGGGGGACGAGCAGTACTTC
CDR3aa: CASRRGGDEQYF

len: 17
j_gene: TRBJ1-2
d_gene: -
v_gene: TRBV19
CDR3nt: TGTGCCAGTAGTATAGATGTGGTGGCAGGGCGCCTCGGAGGCTACACCTTC
CDR3aa: CASSIDVVAGRLGGYTF

len: 15
j_gene: TRBJ2-7
d_gene: TRBD1
v_gene: TRBV5-6
CDR3nt: TGTGCCAGCAGCAACGAACCGGGACAGAGCTACGAGCAGTACTTC
CDR3aa: CASSNEPGQSYEQYF

len: 15
j_gene: TRBJ1-1
d_gene: -
v_gene: TRBV5-6
CDR3nt: TGTGCCAGCAGCTGGGGTGACAGATTGAACACTGAAGCTTTCTTT
CDR3aa: CASSWGDRLNTEAFF

len: 15
j_gene: TRBJ2-1
d_gene: -
v_gene: TRBV9
CDR3nt: TGTGCCAGCAGCCCCCGTGAGGGATCCCTAGGGGAGCAGTTCTTC
CDR3aa: CASSPREGSLGEQFF

len: 12
j_gene: TRBJ2-7
d_gene: -
v_gene: TRBV30
CDR3nt: TGTGCCTGGACAGGGCATAATGACGAGCAGTACTTC
CDR3aa: CAWTGHNDEQYF

len: 14
j_gene: TRBJ1-2
d_gene: TRBD1
v_gene: TRBV6-5
CDR3nt: TGTGCCAGCAGAACCCCGGGACAGAGTTATGGCTACACCTTC
CDR3aa: CASRTPGQSYGYTF

len: 14
j_gene: TRBJ1-1
d_gene: TRBD1
v_gene: TRBV13
CDR3nt: TGTGCCAGCAGCGGGGGACAGGCAAACACTGAAGCTTTCTTT
CDR3aa: CASSGGQANTEAFF

len: 15
j_gene: TRBJ2-7
d_gene: TRBD2
v_gene: TRBV5-4
CDR3nt: TGTGCCAGCAGCCCGCGTGGGCGGGAGGGATACGAGCAGTACTTC
CDR3aa: CASSPRGREGYEQYF

len: 15
j_gene: TRBJ2-7
d_gene: -
v_gene: TRBV10-3
CDR3nt: TGTGCCATCAGTGCGGTGACAGGATTTACCTACGAGCAGTACTTC
CDR3aa: CAISAVTGFTYEQYF

len: 11
j_gene: TRBJ1-2
d_gene: -
v_gene: TRBV20-1
CDR3nt: TGCAGTGCCCGGCAGGGGAATGGCTACACCTTC
CDR3aa: CSARQGNGYTF

len: 13
j_gene: TRBJ1-1
d_gene: -
v_gene: TRBV19
CDR3nt: TGTGCCAGCGGGGTGAACGGGAACACTGAAGCTTTCTTT
CDR3aa: CASGVNGNTEAFF

len: 14
j_gene: TRBJ1-2
d_gene: -
v_gene: TRBV6-1
CDR3nt: TGTGCCAGCAGCCATCAAGGACAGCTCTATGGCTACACCTTC
CDR3aa: CASSHQGQLYGYTF

len: 16
j_gene: TRBJ2-5
d_gene: -
v_gene: TRBV18
CDR3nt: TGTGCCAGCTCACCGTCCACGGGACTCCCAGGGGAGACCCAGTACTTC
CDR3aa: CASSPSTGLPGETQYF

len: 11
j_gene: TRBJ1-4
d_gene: TRBD1
v_gene: TRBV30
CDR3nt: TGTGCCTGGACGGGACAGGGAAAACTGTTTTTT
CDR3aa: CAWTGQGKLFF

len: 16
j_gene: TRBJ2-1
d_gene: TRBD1
v_gene: TRBV9
CDR3nt: TGTGCCAGCAGCCCCCTTCGACAGGGACCCGACAATGAGCAGTTCTTC
CDR3aa: CASSPLRQGPDNEQFF

len: 12
j_gene: TRBJ1-2
d_gene: -
v_gene: TRBV7-9
CDR3nt: TGTGCCAGCAGCGCTTTGAAGGGGGTCTACACCTTC
CDR3aa: CASSALKGVYTF

len: 18
j_gene: TRBJ2-3
d_gene: TRBD2
v_gene: TRBV4-1
CDR3nt: TGCGCCAGCAGCCAAGCCCCGCTAGCGGCAGATTTTATGAATACGCAGTATTTT
CDR3aa: CASSQAPLAADFMNTQYF

len: 14
j_gene: TRBJ2-3
d_gene: TRBD2
v_gene: TRBV30
CDR3nt: TGTGCCTGGAATCTTCGGGGGGGCTCAGATACGCAGTATTTT
CDR3aa: CAWNLRGGSDTQYF

len: 15
j_gene: TRBJ2-3
d_gene: -
v_gene: TRBV4-1
CDR3nt: TGCGCCAGCAGCCAAGAGCCGGCCAGGGTGGATACGCAGTATTTT
CDR3aa: CASSQEPARVDTQYF

len: 13
j_gene: TRBJ2-7
d_gene: -
v_gene: TRBV6-5
CDR3nt: TGTGCCAGCAGTTATCGGACAGCCTACGAGCAGTACTTC
CDR3aa: CASSYRTAYEQYF

len: 16
j_gene: TRBJ1-2
d_gene: -
v_gene: TRBV5-1
CDR3nt: TGCGCCAGCAGCTTGGCCGACAGGTCAACTAACTATGGCTACACCTTC
CDR3aa: CASSLADRSTNYGYTF

len: 15
j_gene: TRBJ2-7
d_gene: -
v_gene: TRBV5-1
CDR3nt: TGCGCCAGCAGCTTGGCGGGCGGGGCGACCTACGAGCAGTACTTC
CDR3aa: CASSLAGGATYEQYF

len: 15
j_gene: TRBJ2-1
d_gene: -
v_gene: TRBV4-1
CDR3nt: TGCGCCAGCAGCCAAGAGTGGAGCTCCTACAATGAGCAGTTCTTC
CDR3aa: CASSQEWSSYNEQFF

len: 16
j_gene: TRBJ2-1
d_gene: -
v_gene: TRBV28
CDR3nt: TGTGCCAGCAGTCCCGAGGTCGCCGATGGGTACAATGAGCAGTTCTTC
CDR3aa: CASSPEVADGYNEQFF

len: 16
j_gene: TRBJ2-7
d_gene: TRBD1
v_gene: TRBV14
CDR3nt: TGTGCCAGCAGCCACCCCGGACAGGGGCGCCCCTACGAGCAGTACTTC
CDR3aa: CASSHPGQGRPYEQYF